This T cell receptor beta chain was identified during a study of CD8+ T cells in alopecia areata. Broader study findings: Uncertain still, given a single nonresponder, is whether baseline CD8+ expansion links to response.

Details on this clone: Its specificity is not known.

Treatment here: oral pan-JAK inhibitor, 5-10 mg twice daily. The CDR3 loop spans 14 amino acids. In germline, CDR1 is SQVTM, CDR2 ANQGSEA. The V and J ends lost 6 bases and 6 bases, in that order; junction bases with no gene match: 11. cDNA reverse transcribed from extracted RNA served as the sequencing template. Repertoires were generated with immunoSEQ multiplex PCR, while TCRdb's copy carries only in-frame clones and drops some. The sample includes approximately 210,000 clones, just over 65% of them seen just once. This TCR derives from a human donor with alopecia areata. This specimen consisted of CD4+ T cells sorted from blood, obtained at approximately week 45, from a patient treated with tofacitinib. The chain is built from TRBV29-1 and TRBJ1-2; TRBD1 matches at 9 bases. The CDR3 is CSVWTGENMDGYTF. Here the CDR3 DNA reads TGCAGCGTCTGGACAGGGGAAAATATGGATGGCTACACCTTC.